These T cell receptor beta chains were read from a single sample in a study of T cell repertoires in ileal Crohn's disease. Here immunoSEQ multiplex PCR was the method, and the copy in TCRdb shows in-frame clones only, minus some. The table records about 13,000 clones, over 60% of them present only once. Specimen: ileal tissue. The receptors shown here come from an adult with Crohn's disease. Both conserved end residues are trimmed from each CDR3. The order of the fields is clone size, V gene, D gene, CDR3 protein. A D gene is named only where the DNA matches it firmly. The listing skips clone size in some rows; elsewhere it reads once, few, many or a size class.

>NA|TRBV7-2|TRBD1
ASSFRGGGTDTQY
>NA|TRBV18|NA
ASSPNEQGPRGKLF
>NA|TRBV27|NA
ASGGGANTGELF
>NA|TRBV2|NA
ASQVGSEQY
>medium-sized|TRBV9|NA
ASSTTGQAEAF
>medium-sized|TRBV19|NA
ASSIIPRVPGELF
>few|TRBV7-9|NA
ASSWSGSGANVLT
>NA|TRBV7-6|NA
ASSFGLRDTQY
>few|TRBV21-1|NA
ASCKSGRDDVPSTDTQY
>NA|TRBV28|NA
ASSRGAGLNTEAF
>NA|TRBV2|NA
ASSTRGFYNEQF
>NA|TRBV5-4|NA
ASSLWNQDEQY
>NA|TRBV27|TRBD2
ASSLSGGGAGTQYNEQF
>NA|TRBV10-1|NA
ASSAALGIGEQY
>NA|TRBV7-9|NA
ASRSVGGTEAF
>NA|TRBV19|TRBD2
ASSFPWGGASTDTQY
>NA|TRBV6-1|NA
ASSELGSITEAF
>NA|TRBV7-3|NA
ASSSKRGYEQY